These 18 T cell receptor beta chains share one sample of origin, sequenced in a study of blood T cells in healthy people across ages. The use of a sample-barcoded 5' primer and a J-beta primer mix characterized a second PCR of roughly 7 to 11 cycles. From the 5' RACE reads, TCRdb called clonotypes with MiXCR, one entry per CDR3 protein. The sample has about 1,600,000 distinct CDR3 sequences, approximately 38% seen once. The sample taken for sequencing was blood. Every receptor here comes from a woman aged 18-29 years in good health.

CDR3 residues: CASSEIQDRAEQYF. The CDR3 nucleotides read TGTGCCAGCAGTGAAATTCAAGACAGGGCGGAGCAGTACTTC. The genes are TRBV6-1 and TRBJ2-5, with 7 bases identical to TRBD1. Germline V gene data show CDR1 as MNHNS and CDR2 as SASEGT. There are 14 residues in the CDR3. V was pared by 2 bases and J by 11 bases, with 11 bases of the junction left unmatched.

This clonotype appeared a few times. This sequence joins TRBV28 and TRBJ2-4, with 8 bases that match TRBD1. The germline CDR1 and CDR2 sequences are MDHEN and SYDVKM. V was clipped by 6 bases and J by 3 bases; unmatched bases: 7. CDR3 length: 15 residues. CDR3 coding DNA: TGTGCCAGCAGGGAACAGGGGGTAGGCAAAAACATTCAGTACTTC. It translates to CASREQGVGKNIQYF.

The CDR3 nucleotides read TGTGCCACCAGTGAGCCACTTAGCACAGATACGCAGTATTTT. Translated: CATSEPLSTDTQYF. The chain employs TRBV24-1 and TRBJ2-3; D call uncertain. Germline lookup yields CDR1 KGHDR and CDR2 SFDVKD. V lost 4 bases to trimming and J lost 0 bases, with 7 bases between them. This CDR3 spans 14 amino acids.

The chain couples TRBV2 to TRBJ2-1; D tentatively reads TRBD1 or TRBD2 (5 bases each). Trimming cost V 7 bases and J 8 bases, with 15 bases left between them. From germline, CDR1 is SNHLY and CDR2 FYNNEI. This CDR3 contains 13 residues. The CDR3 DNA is TGTGCCAGCATTCTTGGGGGAAGGTATGAGCAGTTCTTC. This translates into CASILGGRYEQFF.

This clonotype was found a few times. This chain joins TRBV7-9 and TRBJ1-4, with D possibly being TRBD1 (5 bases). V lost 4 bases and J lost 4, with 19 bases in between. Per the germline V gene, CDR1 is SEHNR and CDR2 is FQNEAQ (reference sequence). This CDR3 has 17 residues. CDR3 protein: CASSYPRKEGFNEKLFF. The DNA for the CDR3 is TGTGCCAGCAGCTACCCTAGGAAGGAGGGGTTTAATGAAAAACTGTTTTTT.

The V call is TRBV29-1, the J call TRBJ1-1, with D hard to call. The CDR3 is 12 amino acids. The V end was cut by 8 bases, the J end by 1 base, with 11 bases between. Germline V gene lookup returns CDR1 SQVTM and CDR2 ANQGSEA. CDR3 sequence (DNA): TGCAGCCACAAGGAAACGAACACTGAAGCTTTCTTT. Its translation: CSHKETNTEAFF.

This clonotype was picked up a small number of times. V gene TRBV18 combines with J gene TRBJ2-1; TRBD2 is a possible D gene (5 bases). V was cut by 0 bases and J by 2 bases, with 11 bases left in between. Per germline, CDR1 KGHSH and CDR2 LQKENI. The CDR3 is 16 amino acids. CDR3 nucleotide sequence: TGTGCCAGCTCACCACCGAGGGCTAGCACCTACAATGAGCAGTTCTTC. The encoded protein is CASSPPRASTYNEQFF. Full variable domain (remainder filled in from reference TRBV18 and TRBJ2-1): NAGVMQNPRHLVRRRGQEARLRCSPMKGHSHVYWYRQLPEEGLKFMVYLQKENIIDESGMPKERFSAEFPKEGPSILRIQQVVRGDSAAYFCASSPPRASTYNEQFFGPGTRLTVL.

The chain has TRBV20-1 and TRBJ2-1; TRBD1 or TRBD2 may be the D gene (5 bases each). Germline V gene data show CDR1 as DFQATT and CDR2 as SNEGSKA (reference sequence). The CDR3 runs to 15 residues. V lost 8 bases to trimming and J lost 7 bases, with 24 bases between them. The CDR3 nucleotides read TGCAGTAAAGAGGGGTTTGGTTTCGGGACGAATGAGCAGTTCTTC. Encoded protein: CSKEGFGFGTNEQFF.

In DNA form, the CDR3 reads TGTGCCAGCAGTGGAGGACTAGCGGGGAAAATTAACAATGAGCAGTTCTTC. Translation: CASSGGLAGKINNEQFF. The rearrangement uses TRBV6-1 and TRBJ2-1, with TRBD2 matching over 12 bases. This CDR3 contains 17 residues. In germline, CDR1 is MNHNS, CDR2 SASEGT. Germline trimming cut 4 bases from V and 5 bases from J; bases unmatched to any gene: 9.

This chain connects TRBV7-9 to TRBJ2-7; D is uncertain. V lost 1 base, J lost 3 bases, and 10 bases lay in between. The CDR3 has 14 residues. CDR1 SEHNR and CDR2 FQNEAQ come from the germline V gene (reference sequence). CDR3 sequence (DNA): TGTGCCAGCAGCTTAGACCCCTCGGGCTACGAGCAGTACTTC. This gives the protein CASSLDPSGYEQYF. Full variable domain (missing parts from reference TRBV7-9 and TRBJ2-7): DTGVSQNPRHKITKRGQNVTFRCDPISEHNRLYWYRQTLGQGPEFLTYFQNEAQLEKSRLLSDRFSAERPKGSFSTLEIQRTEQGDSAMYLCASSLDPSGYEQYFGPGTRLTVT.

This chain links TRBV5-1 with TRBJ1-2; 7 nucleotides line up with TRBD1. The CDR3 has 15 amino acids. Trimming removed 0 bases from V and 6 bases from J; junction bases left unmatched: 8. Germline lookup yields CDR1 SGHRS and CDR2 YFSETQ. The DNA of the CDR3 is TGCGCCAGCAGCTTGGAAACAGGGGTTGGGGATGGCTACACCTTC. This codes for CASSLETGVGDGYTF.

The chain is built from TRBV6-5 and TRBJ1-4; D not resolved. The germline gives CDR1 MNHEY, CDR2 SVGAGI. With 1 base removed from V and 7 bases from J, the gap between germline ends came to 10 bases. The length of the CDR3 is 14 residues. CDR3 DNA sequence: TGTGCCAGCAGTTACTGGCAGACGGGTGAAAAACTGTTTTTT. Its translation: CASSYWQTGEKLFF.

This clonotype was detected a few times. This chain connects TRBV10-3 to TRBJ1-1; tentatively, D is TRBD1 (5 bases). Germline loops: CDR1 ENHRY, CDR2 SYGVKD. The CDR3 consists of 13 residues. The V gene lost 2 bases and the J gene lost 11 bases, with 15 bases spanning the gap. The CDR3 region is CAISEVAPGGAFF. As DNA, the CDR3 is TGTGCCATCAGTGAGGTGGCCCCCGGGGGGGCTTTCTTT.

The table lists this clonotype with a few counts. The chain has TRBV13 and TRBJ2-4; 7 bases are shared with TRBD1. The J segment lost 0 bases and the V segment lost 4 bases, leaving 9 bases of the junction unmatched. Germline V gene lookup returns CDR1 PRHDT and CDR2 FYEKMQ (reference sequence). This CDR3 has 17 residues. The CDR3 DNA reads TGTGCCAGCAGCTCCGACCGACAGGGTAAAGCCAAAAACATTCAGTACTTC. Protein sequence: CASSSDRQGKAKNIQYF.

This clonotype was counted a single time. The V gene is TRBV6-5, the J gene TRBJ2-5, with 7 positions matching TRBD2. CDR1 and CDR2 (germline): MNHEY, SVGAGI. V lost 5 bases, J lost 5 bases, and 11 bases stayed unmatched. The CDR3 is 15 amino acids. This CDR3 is CASSTGTTVRETQYF. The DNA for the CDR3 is TGTGCCAGCAGTACCGGGACTACCGTTCGGGAGACCCAGTACTTC.

The DNA for the CDR3 is TGTGCCAGCAGTCCCAGGGGGGCCGCATATGGCTACACCTTC. It yields the protein CASSPRGAAYGYTF. The gene calls are TRBV27 and TRBJ1-2, with 7 bases identical to TRBD1. CDR1 and CDR2 from the germline V gene are MNHEY and SMNVEV (reference sequence). The CDR3 is 14 residues long. V was pared by 5 bases and J by 5 bases, with 8 bases of the junction left unmatched.

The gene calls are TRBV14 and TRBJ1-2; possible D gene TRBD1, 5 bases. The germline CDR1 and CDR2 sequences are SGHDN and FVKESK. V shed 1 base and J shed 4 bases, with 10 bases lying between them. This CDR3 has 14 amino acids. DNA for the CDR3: TGTGCCAGCAGCCAAGTCGACAGAGTCTATGGCTACACCTTC. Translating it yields CASSQVDRVYGYTF.

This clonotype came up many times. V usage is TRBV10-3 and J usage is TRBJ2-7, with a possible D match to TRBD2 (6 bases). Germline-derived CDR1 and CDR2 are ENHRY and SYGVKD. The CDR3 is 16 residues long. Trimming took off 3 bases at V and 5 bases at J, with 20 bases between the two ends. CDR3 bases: TGTGCCATCAGTGAAGGAGGAGGGGCGTCACGGGACGAGCAGTACTTC. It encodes CAISEGGGASRDEQYF.